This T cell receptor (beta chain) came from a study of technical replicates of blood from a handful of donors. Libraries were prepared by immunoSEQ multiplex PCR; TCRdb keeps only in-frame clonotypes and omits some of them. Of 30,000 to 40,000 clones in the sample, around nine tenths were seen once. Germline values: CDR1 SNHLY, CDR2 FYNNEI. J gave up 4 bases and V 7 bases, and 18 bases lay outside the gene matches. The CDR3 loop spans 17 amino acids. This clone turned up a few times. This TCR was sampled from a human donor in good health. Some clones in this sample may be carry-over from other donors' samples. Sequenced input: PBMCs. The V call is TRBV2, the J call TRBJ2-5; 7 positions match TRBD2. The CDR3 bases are TGTGCCAGCACCGACGCTGCCCGCGGGCTAGCGGTAGAGACCCAGTACTTC. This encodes CASTDAARGLAVETQYF.